These 17 T cell receptor beta chains came from one sample sequenced in a study of T cell responses to AZD1222 COVID-19 vaccine. The protocol was immunoSEQ multiplex PCR, while the TCRdb copy is restricted to in-frame clones and leaves out a portion. The sample consists of about 130,000 clones, 90% to 95% of them appearing once. Sample: peripheral blood, taken 28 days after the second AZD1222 dose. These receptors were taken from an adult who received the AZD1222 COVID-19 vaccine.

This chain links TRBV7-2 with TRBJ2-2, with a possible D match to TRBD2 (7 bases). There are 15 residues in the CDR3. Trimming left V 6 bases short and J 6 bases short, with 17 bases between. Looked up from germline, CDR1 is SGHTA and CDR2 is FQGNSA. The CDR3, as DNA: TGTGCCAGCAGGCCCCCCGGGGGGCGAGCCGGGGAGCTGTTTTTT. This sequence encodes CASRPPGGRAGELFF. The full variable domain, rest sourced from reference TRBV7-2 and TRBJ2-2, is GAGVSQSPSNKVTEKGKDVELRCDPISGHTALYWYRQSLGQGLEFLIYFQGNSAPDKSGLPSDRFSAERTGGSVSTLTIQRTQQEDSAVYLCASRPPGGRAGELFFGEGSRLTVL.

This chain uses TRBV4-1 with TRBJ1-3; D is ambiguous. Germline CDR1 and CDR2: MGHRA and YSYEKL. CDR3 length equals 12 residues. Between the trimmed V and J ends, which lost 3 bases and 12 bases, there was a span of 12 bases. This CDR3 reads CASSQGSDHIYF. The CDR3 DNA is TGCGCCAGCAGCCAGGGAAGTGATCACATATATTTT.

The chain joins TRBV3-1 (or the pseudogene TRBV3-2) to TRBJ1-6; D gene unclear. The CDR3 is made up of 15 amino acids. The V gene's germline CDR1 is LGHDT and CDR2 YNNKEL (reference sequence). The V gene lost 4 bases and the J gene lost 7 bases, with 14 bases spanning the gap. CDR3 coding DNA: TGTGCCAGCAGCCCTTCGGGCCCGGGGAATTCACCCCTCCACTTT. Translating gives CASSPSGPGNSPLHF.

V gene TRBV19 combines with J gene TRBJ2-2; the D gene is possibly TRBD1 (5 bases). The CDR3 extends over 15 amino acids. V was pared by 3 bases and J by 4 bases, with 12 bases between. Germline CDR1 reads LNHDA; CDR2 reads SQIVND (reference sequence). CDR3 in amino acids: CASSIGRASTGELFF. The DNA for the CDR3 is TGTGCCAGTAGTATCGGCAGGGCCAGCACCGGGGAGCTGTTTTTT. The whole variable domain, remainder taken from reference TRBV19 and TRBJ2-2, is DGGITQSPKYLFRKEGQNVTLSCEQNLNHDAMYWYRQDPGQGLRLIYYSQIVNDFQKGDIAEGYSVSREKKESFPLTVTSAQKNPTAFYLCASSIGRASTGELFFGEGSRLTVL.

The chain employs TRBV7-9 and TRBJ1-2; 7 bases match TRBD1. The V and J ends lost 11 bases and 3 bases, in that order; junction bases with no gene match: 12. In germline, CDR1 is SEHNR, CDR2 FQNEAQ (reference sequence). This CDR3 is built from 14 residues. The CDR3 nucleotides are TGTGCCTCCGACGGGGACAGCGGCTACTATGGCTACACCTTC. This gives the protein CASDGDSGYYGYTF.

The chain carries TRBV6-5 and TRBJ1-1; no definite D call. The CDR3 loop spans 15 amino acids. V gave up 7 bases and J gave up 4 bases, with 19 bases separating them. Germline V gene lookup returns CDR1 MNHEY and CDR2 SVGAGI. CDR3 bases: TGTGCCAGCAACCGCGGTAGAGGGTTCCCCACTGAAGCTTTCTTT. It is translated as CASNRGRGFPTEAFF.

The chain is built from TRBV11-2 and TRBJ2-7; no reliable D call. The germline V and J ends were trimmed by 0 bases and 9 bases, with 9 bases remaining between them. CDR1 SGHAT and CDR2 FQNNGV come from the germline V gene. CDR3 size: 12 residues. Here the CDR3 DNA reads TGTGCCAGCAGCTTAGAAGGTTTCGGGCAGTACTTC. The encoded protein is CASSLEGFGQYF.

This chain connects TRBV3-1 (or the pseudogene TRBV3-2) to TRBJ2-2, with D unclear. CDR1 LGHDT and CDR2 YNNKEL come from the germline V gene (reference sequence). With 4 bases removed from V and 6 bases from J, the gap between germline ends came to 12 bases. The CDR3 spans 14 residues. CDR3 sequence reads: CASSPPSWPGELFF. The DNA for the CDR3 is TGTGCCAGCAGCCCACCTTCGTGGCCCGGGGAGCTGTTTTTT.

The chain uses TRBV7-2 and TRBJ1-2, with 9 nucleotides matching TRBD1. Trimming at V came to 5 bases and at J to 8 bases, leaving 12 bases not matched to a gene. The CDR3 consists of 15 residues. Germline V gene data show CDR1 as SGHTA and CDR2 as FQGNSA. As DNA, the CDR3 is TGTGCCAGCAGCCGTCCCGGGACAGGGAACGGCGGCTACACCTTC. It is translated as CASSRPGTGNGGYTF.

The V gene is TRBV11-2, the J gene TRBJ2-5; D not resolved. Germline V gene lookup returns CDR1 SGHAT and CDR2 FQNNGV. The CDR3 totals 13 residues. With 8 bases removed from V and 5 bases from J, the gap between germline ends came to 15 bases. The CDR3 sequence: CASSPALGETQYF. CDR3 DNA: TGTGCCAGCTCGCCAGCCCTAGGGGAGACCCAGTACTTC. The full variable domain, its missing parts supplied by reference TRBV11-2 and TRBJ2-5, is EAGVAQSPRYKIIEKRQSVAFWCNPISGHATLYWYQQILGQGPKLLIQFQNNGVVDDSQLPKDRFSAERLKGVDSTLKIQPAKLEDSAVYLCASSPALGETQYFGPGTRLLVL.

The chain couples TRBV4-3 to TRBJ1-6; D unclear. The CDR3 runs to 13 residues. The V gene lost 4 bases and the J gene lost 8 bases, with 9 bases spanning the gap. Per the germline V gene, CDR1 is LGHNA and CDR2 is YSLEER. The CDR3 bases are TGCGCCAGCAGCCGGGAAATCGATTCACCCCTCCACTTT. This translates into CASSREIDSPLHF.

V is TRBV7-2 and J is TRBJ2-1, with D hard to call. This CDR3 has 14 amino acids. The germline gives CDR1 SGHTA, CDR2 FQGNSA. The V end was cut by 1 base, the J end by 3 bases, with 7 bases between. In DNA form, the CDR3 reads TGTGCCAGCAGCTTAGAAGTGGTCTACAATGAGCAGTTCTTC. Translated: CASSLEVVYNEQFF.

The chain couples TRBV28 to TRBJ1-4; D may be TRBD1 (5 bases). CDR1 is MDHEN and CDR2 is SYDVKM in the germline V gene. CDR3 length equals 14 residues. Trimming took off 4 bases at V and 10 bases at J, with 16 bases between the two ends. This chain's CDR3 is CASSSLGGPGKLFF. Written as DNA, the CDR3 is TGTGCCAGCAGTTCCCTGGGGGGTCCCGGAAAACTGTTTTTT. Combining the CDR3 with reference TRBV28 and TRBJ1-4 gives the whole variable domain DVKVTQSSRYLVKRTGEKVFLECVQDMDHENMFWYRQDPGLGLRLIYFSYDVKMKEKGDIPEGYSVSREKKERFSLILESASTNQTSMYLCASSSLGGPGKLFFGSGTQLSVL.

The CDR3 protein is CASSAGTGYMWAYEQYF. The CDR3 bases are TGTGCCAGCAGTGCCGGGACAGGGTATATGTGGGCCTACGAGCAGTACTTC. This chain connects TRBV6-1 to TRBJ2-7; 9 positions agree with TRBD1. The trim removed 4 bases at V and 2 bases at J, leaving 12 bases unmatched. CDR3 length: 17 amino acids. Germline-derived CDR1 and CDR2 are MNHNS and SASEGT.

The chain uses TRBV18 and TRBJ1-5, with unresolved D. The germline V and J ends were trimmed by 3 bases and 6 bases, with 12 bases remaining between them. The CDR3 is 14 residues long. The germline V gene encodes CDR1 KGHSH and CDR2 LQKENI. CDR3: CASSPEAGGQPQHF. DNA for the CDR3: TGTGCCAGCTCACCCGAAGCCGGCGGTCAGCCCCAGCATTTT.

The chain has TRBV23-1 and TRBJ1-5, with D possibly matching TRBD1 (5 bases). TRBV23-1 is an open reading frame, and its role is uncertain. V lost 2 bases to trimming and J lost 5 bases, with 13 bases between them. The CDR3 loop spans 15 amino acids. The CDR3 DNA is TGCGCCAGCAGTCAAGTCGCCAGGGAGGATCAGCCCCAGCATTTT. Encoded protein: CASSQVAREDQPQHF.

V gene TRBV28 combines with J gene TRBJ2-1, with 11 bases fitting TRBD1. Per the germline V gene, CDR1 is MDHEN and CDR2 is SYDVKM. The J segment lost 4 bases and the V segment lost 5 bases, leaving 7 bases of the junction unmatched. The CDR3 has 16 residues. This chain's CDR3 is CASSTTGQGVYNEQFF. CDR3 nucleotides: TGTGCCAGCAGTACAACGGGACAGGGGGTATACAATGAGCAGTTCTTC.